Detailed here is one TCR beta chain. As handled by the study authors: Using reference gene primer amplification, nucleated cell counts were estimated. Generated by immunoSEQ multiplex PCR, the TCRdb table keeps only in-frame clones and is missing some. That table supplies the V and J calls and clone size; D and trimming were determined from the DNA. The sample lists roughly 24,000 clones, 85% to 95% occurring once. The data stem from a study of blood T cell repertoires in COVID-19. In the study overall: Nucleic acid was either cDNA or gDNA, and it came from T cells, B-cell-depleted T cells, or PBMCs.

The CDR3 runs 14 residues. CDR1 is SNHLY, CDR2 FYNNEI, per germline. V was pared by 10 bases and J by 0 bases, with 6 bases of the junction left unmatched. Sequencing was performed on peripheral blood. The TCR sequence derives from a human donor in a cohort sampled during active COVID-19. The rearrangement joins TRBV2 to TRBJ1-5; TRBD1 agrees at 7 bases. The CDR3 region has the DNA TGTGCCACCACGACAGGGTATAGCAATCAGCCCCAGCATTTT. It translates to CATTTGYSNQPQHF.